Listed below are T cell receptor beta chains from one sample, sequenced in a study of T-cell memory formation after mild COVID-19. Via MiXCR, TCRdb re-called the 5' RACE reads, giving one row per CDR3 protein. The data show roughly 35,000 distinct CDR3 sequences, with approximately 7.7% seen just once and around 28% held by the top ten. The sample comprised PBMCs or a T cell subset sorted from them (not recorded which). The source of these receptors is a man between 18 and 35 years old who had mild COVID-19 (a few samples of this study predate the infection). Cell type and time point are not known. Each CDR3 is given with its conserved first and last residue. D genes are given only for firm matches. Not every row has a clone size; where given, it reads once, few, many or a size class.

V,length,J,D,size,CDR3,DNA
TRBV2,12,TRBJ2-7,.,few,CASSESAYEQYF,TGTGCCAGCAGTGAGTCCGCCTACGAGCAGTACTTC
TRBV4-1,16,TRBJ1-2,TRBD1,.,CASSQDRRTGNYGYTF,TGCGCCAGCAGCCAAGATCGAAGGACAGGGAACTATGGCTACACCTTC
TRBV20-1,16,TRBJ1-5,TRBD1,.,CSARDWGGQSNQPQHF,TGCAGTGCTAGAGATTGGGGGGGACAGAGTAATCAGCCCCAGCATTTT
TRBV6-5,15,TRBJ1-1,.,many,CASTPRPTGHTEAFF,TGTGCCAGCACCCCAAGACCCACAGGGCACACTGAAGCTTTCTTT
TRBV20-1,17,TRBJ2-3,TRBD2,.,CSASRGTSGGGTDTQYF,TGCAGTGCTAGTAGAGGTACCAGCGGGGGGGGCACAGATACGCAGTATTTT
TRBV5-1,12,TRBJ1-2,.,many,CASSQQGDGYTF,TGCGCCAGCAGCCAACAGGGAGATGGCTACACCTTC
TRBV28,14,TRBJ1-5,.,.,CASSLSFGWQPQHF,TGTGCCAGCAGTTTAAGTTTCGGGTGGCAGCCCCAGCATTTT
TRBV5-4,14,TRBJ2-7,.,many,CASSLEAGAREQYF,TGTGCCAGCAGCTTGGAGGCAGGGGCAAGGGAGCAGTACTTC
TRBV6-4,13,TRBJ2-1,.,few,CASSRGEYNEQFF,TGTGCCAGCAGTCGAGGGGAGTACAATGAGCAGTTCTTC
TRBV5-1,15,TRBJ2-7,TRBD1,.,CASSGGTGGTYEQYF,TGCGCCAGCAGCGGCGGGACAGGGGGTACCTACGAGCAGTACTTC
TRBV7-2,13,TRBJ2-1,TRBD2,few,CASSRTSGNEQFF,TGTGCCAGCAGCCGGACTAGCGGGAATGAGCAGTTCTTC
TRBV29-1,10,TRBJ1-1,.,few,CSVVPTEAFF,TGCAGCGTTGTCCCCACTGAAGCTTTCTTT
TRBV6-1,15,TRBJ1-5,.,many,CASSGHWDEAWPQHF,TGTGCCAGCAGTGGCCACTGGGACGAAGCCTGGCCCCAGCATTTT
TRBV24-1,14,TRBJ2-1,TRBD1,.,CATSATGVGDEQFF,TGTGCCACCAGTGCGACAGGGGTAGGCGATGAGCAGTTCTTC
TRBV6-6,14,TRBJ1-2,TRBD1,many,CASSSGQGISGYTF,TGTGCCAGCAGTTCAGGACAGGGGATTAGCGGCTACACCTTC
TRBV20-1,15,TRBJ1-2,.,.,CSATNYIPERVGYTF,TGCAGTGCTACTAACTACATACCTGAGAGGGTTGGCTACACCTTC
TRBV5-1,14,TRBJ1-6,.,many,CASSPDTGRAPLHF,TGCGCCAGCAGCCCTGACACGGGCAGGGCACCCCTCCACTTT
TRBV7-9,14,TRBJ2-1,.,many,CASSSPESYNEQFF,TGTGCCAGCAGCTCGCCGGAGAGTTACAATGAGCAGTTCTTC
TRBV6-1,14,TRBJ2-7,.,many,CASSDRGGPYEQYF,TGTGCCAGCAGTGACAGGGGAGGGCCCTACGAGCAGTACTTC
TRBV7-6,17,TRBJ1-4,.,few,CASSLIAGIGRGEKLFF,TGTGCCAGCAGCTTAATTGCCGGGATCGGGCGTGGGGAAAAACTGTTTTTT
TRBV7-6,13,TRBJ1-2,TRBD1,few,CASSQQGIYGYTF,TGTGCCAGCAGCCAACAGGGGATTTATGGCTACACCTTC
TRBV7-9,16,TRBJ2-3,TRBD1,many,CASSFSGTGFTDTQYF,TGTGCCAGCAGCTTCTCCGGGACAGGGTTCACAGATACGCAGTATTTT
TRBV7-9,14,TRBJ2-3,.,few,CASSSDSSTDTQYF,TGTGCCAGCAGCTCGGACTCTAGCACAGATACGCAGTATTTT
TRBV7-9,13,TRBJ1-1,.,few,CASTSNRAQWAFF,TGTGCCAGCACCTCGAATAGGGCTCAATGGGCTTTCTTT
TRBV7-2,14,TRBJ1-1,TRBD1,many,CASSWTGMNTEAFF,TGTGCCAGCAGCTGGACAGGGATGAACACTGAAGCTTTCTTT
TRBV7-2,15,TRBJ1-2,TRBD1,many,CASSLGPGQVYGYTF,TGTGCCAGCAGCTTAGGCCCGGGACAGGTGTATGGCTACACCTTC
TRBV6-1,16,TRBJ2-3,TRBD1,few,CASSEVDRGYFHTQYF,TGTGCCAGCAGTGAAGTTGACAGGGGGTATTTCCATACGCAGTATTTT
TRBV7-9,16,TRBJ2-7,TRBD2,.,CASSSPPGLAFDEQYF,TGTGCCAGCAGCTCCCCGCCGGGACTAGCGTTTGACGAGCAGTACTTC
TRBV3-1,13,TRBJ1-6,.,many,CASSQAIVSPLHF,TGTGCCAGCAGCCAAGCCATCGTCTCACCCCTCCACTTT
TRBV6-1,15,TRBJ2-7,TRBD2,few,CASSLSSGGSDEQYF,TGTGCCAGCAGTTTGTCTAGCGGGGGGAGTGACGAGCAGTACTTC
TRBV7-3,13,TRBJ2-3,.,many,CASSLLRTDTQYF,TGTGCCAGCAGCTTACTTAGGACAGATACGCAGTATTTT
TRBV27,13,TRBJ2-5,.,many,CASSPRTRETQYF,TGTGCCAGCAGTCCTCGGACGCGGGAGACCCAGTACTTC
TRBV28,15,TRBJ1-6,TRBD1,many,CASNSGQGLNSPLHF,TGTGCCAGCAATTCGGGACAGGGGCTCAATTCACCCCTCCACTTT
TRBV6-5,14,TRBJ1-2,TRBD1,many,CASRLGQGVYGYTF,TGTGCCAGCAGACTGGGACAGGGTGTATATGGCTACACCTTC
TRBV28,13,TRBJ1-2,.,.,CASTISTGYGYTF,TGTGCCAGCACCATTTCGACAGGCTATGGCTACACCTTC
TRBV5-1,19,TRBJ2-4,.,many,CASSSHWTARRIAKNIQYF,TGCGCCAGCAGCTCCCATTGGACAGCTCGGAGGATAGCCAAAAACATTCAGTACTTC
TRBV3-1,16,TRBJ1-1,TRBD1,many,CASSRNEQDRGGEAFF,TGTGCCAGCAGCCGAAACGAACAAGACAGGGGTGGTGAAGCTTTCTTT
TRBV7-9,16,TRBJ2-3,.,many,CASSSDGREGTDTQYF,TGTGCCAGCAGCTCCGATGGCAGGGAAGGCACAGATACGCAGTATTTT
TRBV3-1,12,TRBJ1-2,.,many,CASSHESRGYTF,TGTGCCAGCAGCCACGAGAGTCGGGGCTACACCTTC
TRBV7-3,13,TRBJ1-5,.,many,CASSKEVNQPQHF,TGTGCCAGCTCGAAGGAGGTAAATCAGCCCCAGCATTTT
TRBV10-3,14,TRBJ1-6,.,many,CATSEVRAGSPLHF,TGTGCCACGTCTGAGGTCAGAGCCGGTTCACCCCTCCACTTT
TRBV12-3/TRBV12-4,15,TRBJ2-2,.,many,CASSLGQGRIGELFF,TGTGCCAGCAGTTTGGGGCAGGGGCGGATCGGGGAGCTGTTTTTT
TRBV5-1,15,TRBJ2-3,.,few,CASSFTGTSTDTQYF,TGCGCCAGCAGCTTCACCGGGACTAGCACAGATACGCAGTATTTT
TRBV5-6,14,TRBJ2-4,TRBD1,many,CASSLRQGANIQYF,TGTGCCAGCAGCCTACGACAGGGGGCGAACATTCAGTACTTC
TRBV12-3/TRBV12-4,13,TRBJ2-1,TRBD2,many,CARTSGGANEQFF,TGTGCCAGAACTAGCGGGGGGGCTAATGAGCAGTTCTTC